Shown below are 29 T cell receptor beta chains from a single sample sequenced in a study of cytomegalovirus exposure and HLA in healthy donors. Both 60 Vbeta primers and 13 Jbeta primers went into the PCR. Using immunoSEQ multiplex PCR, the repertoire was profiled, and TCRdb retains in-frame clones only, with some absent. The repertoire has 120,000 to 150,000 clones, about 75% of them found once; the top ten carry 1.5% to 2%. Sequencing was carried out using PBMCs. All receptors come from a woman aged 30 to 39 in good health and CMV-seronegative.

The rearrangement links TRBV7-9 to TRBJ2-1; 14 positions match TRBD2. Germline CDR1 reads SEHNR; CDR2 reads FQNEAQ (reference sequence). Losses at the gene ends were 5 bases for V and 10 bases for J; bases not matched to a gene: 7. CDR3 size: 15 residues. CDR3 sequence reads: CASSKGTSGSEEQFF. The CDR3 DNA reads TGTGCCAGCAGCAAGGGGACTAGCGGGAGCGAGGAGCAGTTCTTC.

This clone showed up just a few times. The chain uses TRBV7-6 and TRBJ2-3, with D possibly TRBD2 on 7 matching bases. Germline-derived CDR1 and CDR2 are SGHVS and FNYEAQ. Trimming pared 5 bases from V and 0 bases from J, leaving 12 bases between. The CDR3 length is 15 residues. In DNA, the CDR3 is TGTGCCAGCAGCGGGGGCGGGGGCAGCACAGATACGCAGTATTTT. It specifies CASSGGGGSTDTQYF.

This clone was picked up a small number of times. The J gene is TRBJ1-1, the V gene TRBV6-1; tentatively, D is TRBD1 (6 bases). The CDR3 length is 14 residues. With 7 bases removed from V and 3 bases from J, the gap between germline ends came to 15 bases. CDR1 is MNHNS, CDR2 SASEGT, per germline. In DNA, the CDR3 is TGTGCCAGCATCGCGGCAGGGGCGTACACTGAAGCTTTCTTT. It encodes CASIAAGAYTEAFF.

The CDR3 loop reads CASSIRTGAYNSPLHF. CDR3 nucleotides: TGTGCCAGTAGTATCCGGACAGGGGCCTATAATTCACCCCTCCACTTT. The chain has TRBV19 and TRBJ1-6, with 9 bases matching TRBD1. From germline, CDR1 is LNHDA and CDR2 SQIVND (reference sequence). This CDR3 is 16 amino acids long. Trimming at V came to 3 bases and at J to 2 bases, leaving 2 bases not matched to a gene.

The CDR3 DNA sequence: TGTGCCAGCAGCCATCAAGGCCCAGGGGAACCGTCCTACGAGCAGTACTTC. Its protein product is CASSHQGPGEPSYEQYF. V is TRBV4-2 and J is TRBJ2-7; possible D gene TRBD1, 6 bases. V dropped 3 bases and J dropped 1 base, with 19 bases sitting between them. The CDR3 sequence is 17 residues long. Germline V CDR1 and CDR2: LGHNA, YNFKEQ.

The chain employs TRBV10-3 and TRBJ2-7; TRBD2 matches at 14 bases. The CDR3 is made up of 17 amino acids. The junction had 8 bases not matched to a gene; V was cut back by 3 bases and J by 4 bases. Germline values: CDR1 ENHRY, CDR2 SYGVKD. The CDR3 bases are TGTGCCATCAGTGAACAGGGACTAGCGGGAGTAGAGTACGAGCAGTACTTC. It encodes CAISEQGLAGVEYEQYF.

This chain uses TRBV9 with TRBJ1-3; 7 bases match TRBD1. CDR1 and CDR2 (germline): SGDLS, YYNGEE. V lost 3 bases to trimming and J lost 4 bases; unmatched junction nucleotides: 7. CDR3 length equals 15 residues. The CDR3 loop is CASSGRQGLGNTIYF. CDR3 sequence (DNA): TGTGCCAGCAGCGGAAGACAGGGATTAGGAAACACCATATATTTT.

The CDR3 protein is CASSLEAGSQETQYF. In DNA form, the CDR3 reads TGTGCCAGCAGTCTAGAAGCGGGTTCACAAGAGACCCAGTACTTC. The chain combines TRBV7-8 with TRBJ2-5, with TRBD2 as a possible D gene (6 bases). The germline V gene has CDR1 SGHVS and CDR2 FQNEAQ. V was cut by 6 bases and J by 2 bases, with 16 bases left in between. This CDR3 comprises 15 residues.

This clone was picked up a small number of times. This chain connects TRBV14 to TRBJ2-1, with 7 bases aligning to TRBD2. This CDR3 contains 15 residues. The trim removed 3 bases at V and 0 bases at J, leaving 2 bases unmatched. Germline loops: CDR1 SGHDN, CDR2 FVKESK. CDR3 DNA sequence: TGTGCCAGCAGCCAGGGGGGGAGCTCCTACAATGAGCAGTTCTTC. Amino acids: CASSQGGSSYNEQFF.

The CDR3 DNA sequence: TGCGCCAGCAGCAAAAGACTAGCGTCTCGGGAGCAGTACGTC. The encoded protein is CASSKRLASREQYV. This chain links TRBV5-1 with TRBJ2-7; 8 bases are a match to TRBD2. This CDR3 region has 14 residues. CDR1 SGHRS and CDR2 YFSETQ come from the germline V gene. V gave up 4 bases and J gave up 7 bases; unmatched junction bases: 10.

The chain carries TRBV2 and TRBJ1-4; D unclear. This CDR3 has 12 amino acids. V lost 7 bases and J 4 bases, leaving 7 bases between the germline ends. Looked up from germline, CDR1 is SNHLY and CDR2 is FYNNEI. CDR3 protein: CASTTFNEKLFF. The CDR3 nucleotides are TGTGCCAGCACGACTTTTAATGAAAAACTGTTTTTT.

This chain uses TRBV10-3 with TRBJ1-5, with D possibly being TRBD1 (6 bases). There are 15 residues in the CDR3. The germline V gene has CDR1 ENHRY and CDR2 SYGVKD. V was clipped by 6 bases and J by 0 bases, with 12 bases between them. The CDR3 DNA reads as TGTGCCATCAGCCCTCAGGGGAATAGCAATCAGCCCCAGCATTTT. Translation gives CAISPQGNSNQPQHF.

The chain recombines TRBV28 with TRBJ2-7, with 12 bases aligning to TRBD2. V dropped 4 bases and J dropped 6; count of bases not matched to a gene: 13. The CDR3 is made up of 17 amino acids. Germline CDR1 MDHEN, CDR2 SYDVKM. The CDR3 sequence is CASSYRGLAGPGLEQYV. The CDR3 DNA reads TGTGCCAGCAGTTACCGAGGACTAGCGGGGCCCGGTCTCGAGCAGTACGTC.

V and J are TRBV7-3 and TRBJ2-1; weak D call: TRBD1 (5 bases). Trimming took 4 bases from V and 0 from J, leaving 7 bases between them. The CDR3 has 14 residues. Germline loops: CDR1 SGHTA, CDR2 FQGTGA. The CDR3 DNA is TGTGCCAGCAGCTCTGACAGCTCCTACAATGAGCAGTTCTTC. Encoded protein: CASSSDSSYNEQFF. Together with reference TRBV7-3 and TRBJ2-1, the CDR3 gives the full variable domain: GAGVSQTPSNKVTEKGKYVELRCDPISGHTALYWYRQSLGQGPEFLIYFQGTGAADDSGLPNDRFFAVRPEGSVSTLKIQRTERGDSAVYLCASSSDSSYNEQFFGPGTRLTVL.

V gene TRBV6-4 combines with J gene TRBJ2-3, with TRBD2 as a possible D gene (5 bases). Germline CDR1 reads MRHNA; CDR2 reads SNTAGT. The CDR3 length is 13 residues. Trimming removed 6 bases at V and 4 bases at J, with 11 bases between. CDR3 in DNA: TGTGCCAGCAGCTCCATGCGGGCAGATACGCAGTATTTT. Encoded protein: CASSSMRADTQYF.

The chain links TRBV6-1 to TRBJ1-1, with D tentatively TRBD1 (5 bases). Germline loops: CDR1 MNHNS, CDR2 SASEGT. V was trimmed by 3 bases and J by 2 bases, leaving 13 bases between them. The CDR3 is 15 amino acids. CDR3 nucleotides: TGTGCCAGCAGTGACCAAGGACACGCAAACACTGAAGCTTTCTTT. It translates to CASSDQGHANTEAFF.

This clone was seen more than once but under ten times. The chain links TRBV5-1 to TRBJ1-4; 7 nucleotides match TRBD1. Per the germline V gene, CDR1 is SGHRS and CDR2 is YFSETQ. This CDR3 is built from 14 residues. Trimming cost V 2 bases and J 8 bases; bases outside gene matches: 6. CDR3 DNA sequence: TGCGCCAGCAGCTTCCAGGGGGATGGAGAAAAACTGTTTTTT. As protein: CASSFQGDGEKLFF.

In this sample, this clone turned up once. The rearrangement uses TRBV2 and TRBJ1-5; 7 bases map to TRBD1. V shed 1 base and J 4 bases; nucleotides not matched to a gene: 7. CDR1 is SNHLY and CDR2 is FYNNEI in the germline V gene. This CDR3 has 16 amino acids. CDR3 nucleotide sequence: TGTGCCAGCAGTGAAGGGGGAAGGGGGCGGAATCAGCCCCAGCATTTT. This translates into CASSEGGRGRNQPQHF.

This chain joins TRBV19 and TRBJ1-5; D is possibly TRBD1 (6 bases). CDR1 LNHDA and CDR2 SQIVND come from the germline V gene (reference sequence). The germline V and J ends were trimmed by 5 bases and 1 base, with 15 bases remaining between them. The CDR3 loop spans 16 amino acids. The CDR3 DNA reads as TGTGCCAGTAGTTCACAGGGTTCTCTAAGCAATCAGCCCCAGCATTTT. Its translation: CASSSQGSLSNQPQHF.

V usage is TRBV5-1 and J usage is TRBJ1-5; 7 bases line up with TRBD1. Germline lookup yields CDR1 SGHRS and CDR2 YFSETQ. This CDR3 spans 15 amino acids. The junction had 7 bases not matched to a gene; V was cut back by 0 bases and J by 7 bases. The CDR3 bases are TGCGCCAGCAGCTTGGAAGGTCAGGGGGGACAGCCCCAGCATTTT. This sequence encodes CASSLEGQGGQPQHF.

CDR3 coding DNA: TGTGCCAGCAGTTTACACAGGCCCCCCTACGAGCAGTACTTC. Translated, it gives CASSLHRPPYEQYF. V is TRBV28 and J is TRBJ2-7, with D perhaps matching TRBD1 (5 bases). Trimming took off 2 bases at V and 2 bases at J, with 10 bases between the two ends. Germline CDR1 is MDHEN and CDR2 is SYDVKM. The CDR3 is 14 residues long.

The chain has TRBV14 and TRBJ1-2, with a weak D call TRBD1 (5 bases). V was clipped by 0 bases and J by 7 bases, with 15 bases between them. Germline CDR1 reads SGHDN; CDR2 reads FVKESK. CDR3 length: 15 residues. The DNA of the CDR3 is TGTGCCAGCAGCCAAGATCCCACCCAAAGGGGTGGCTACACCTTC. The encoded protein is CASSQDPTQRGGYTF.

The chain employs TRBV2 and TRBJ2-5; 11 nucleotides agree with TRBD2. CDR3 size: 14 residues. V lost 1 base to trimming and J lost 5 bases; unmatched junction nucleotides: 0. Per the germline V gene, CDR1 is SNHLY and CDR2 is FYNNEI. Written as DNA, the CDR3 is TGTGCCAGCAGTGAAGGACTAGCGGGGGAGACCCAGTACTTC. Its translation: CASSEGLAGETQYF.

The chain employs TRBV9 and TRBJ2-7, with a tentative D call TRBD2 (5 bases). Germline V gene data show CDR1 as SGDLS and CDR2 as YYNGEE. The length of the CDR3 is 15 residues. The V end lost 3 bases, the J end lost 6 bases, and 19 bases lay between the germline ends. The CDR3 spells CASSGKGFGEREQYF. For the CDR3, the DNA is TGTGCCAGCAGCGGGAAGGGATTCGGGGAGCGCGAGCAGTACTTC.

The chain employs TRBV5-6 and TRBJ2-7, with 9 bases aligning to TRBD2. CDR1 is SGHDT and CDR2 is YYEEEE in the germline V gene. With 6 bases clipped from V and 6 bases from J, the junction kept 19 bases outside the gene matches. The CDR3 is made up of 17 amino acids. The CDR3 protein is CASNDGGGWTSAVEQYF. CDR3 in DNA: TGTGCCAGCAACGACGGAGGAGGTTGGACTAGCGCGGTCGAGCAGTACTTC.

This rearrangement joins TRBV5-1 to TRBJ2-5; D remains unclear. CDR3 length: 14 amino acids. The V and J ends lost 0 bases and 2 bases respectively, with 8 bases between them. Germline values: CDR1 SGHRS, CDR2 YFSETQ. DNA of the CDR3: TGCGCCAGCAGCTTGGGTTCCGAGCAAGAGACCCAGTACTTC. As protein: CASSLGSEQETQYF.

The V gene is TRBV27, the J gene TRBJ2-7; 10 positions agree with TRBD1. CDR3 length: 16 amino acids. V shed 2 bases and J 2 bases; nucleotides not matched to a gene: 6. Germline lookup yields CDR1 MNHEY and CDR2 SMNVEV (reference sequence). The CDR3 sequence: CASSLRATGGPYEQYV. The DNA of the CDR3 is TGTGCCAGCAGTTTACGCGCGACAGGGGGCCCCTACGAGCAGTACGTC.

This chain uses TRBV29-1 with TRBJ2-1; 7 nucleotides align to TRBD1. Looked up from germline, CDR1 is SQVTM and CDR2 is ANQGSEA. V shed 6 bases, J shed 5 bases, and the junction held 4 bases outside the gene matches. The CDR3 is 12 amino acids. This CDR3 is CSVRDRNNEQFF. Here the CDR3 DNA reads TGCAGCGTCCGGGACAGAAACAATGAGCAGTTCTTC.

The chain has TRBV5-6 and TRBJ2-3; TRBD2 matches at 8 bases. V shed 0 bases and J 1 base; nucleotides not matched to a gene: 1. This CDR3 contains 15 residues. Germline assignment: CDR1 SGHDT and CDR2 YYEEEE. The CDR3 sequence is CASSLVLAGTDTQYF. DNA of the CDR3: TGTGCCAGCAGCTTGGTACTAGCGGGCACAGATACGCAGTATTTT.